One sample yielded the 19 T cell receptor beta chains listed below, sequenced in a study of T cell responses to AZD1222 COVID-19 vaccine. The data were produced by immunoSEQ multiplex PCR, yet TCRdb's version contains in-frame clones alone and is incomplete. The repertoire holds about 140,000 clones, about 90% seen once, with about 7.5% in the top ten. The input for sequencing was peripheral blood, taken 28 days after the second dose of the MenACWY control vaccine. Source of these receptors: an adult who received the MenACWY meningococcal vaccine as a control.

The gene calls are TRBV28 and TRBJ1-2, with D possibly matching TRBD1 (5 bases). CDR3 size: 15 residues. The germline V and J ends were trimmed by 7 bases and 6 bases, with 21 bases remaining between them. From germline, CDR1 is MDHEN and CDR2 SYDVKM. CDR3 loop: CASTTPAGPLHGYTF. Here the CDR3 DNA reads TGTGCCAGCACCACCCCAGCGGGGCCGTTGCATGGCTACACCTTC.

The gene calls are TRBV7-9 and TRBJ1-5, with D unclear. Germline V gene lookup returns CDR1 SEHNR and CDR2 FQNEAQ (reference sequence). Trimming left V 5 bases short and J 6 bases short, with 8 bases between. CDR3 length: 12 residues. The CDR3, as DNA: TGTGCCAGCAGCCCCCTGGGTCAGCCCCAGCATTTT. It codes for CASSPLGQPQHF.

This chain's CDR3 is CASSLSSDRWLLHF. DNA of the CDR3: TGTGCCAGCAGTTTATCGTCGGACAGGTGGCTCCTCCACTTT. This chain uses TRBV27 with TRBJ1-6; 7 bases map to TRBD1. Germline V gives CDR1 MNHEY, CDR2 SMNVEV (reference sequence). This CDR3 region has 14 residues. V shed 0 bases and J 15 bases; nucleotides not matched to a gene: 8.

This chain links TRBV19 with TRBJ1-5; the match to TRBD1 covers 10 bases. Germline V gives CDR1 LNHDA, CDR2 SQIVND (reference sequence). CDR3 length: 16 residues. After removal of 8 bases from V and 4 bases from J, the junction contained 11 bases not matched to a gene. The CDR3 DNA is TGTGCCAGTCCTATGGCCCGGGACAGGGGTAATCAGCCCCAGCATTTT. It yields the protein CASPMARDRGNQPQHF.

This clone occurred once. The V call is TRBV9, the J call TRBJ2-1; perhaps D is TRBD1 or TRBD2 (6 bases each). V was clipped by 3 bases and J by 8 bases, with 9 bases between them. Germline V gives CDR1 SGDLS, CDR2 YYNGEE. The CDR3 has 12 residues. The CDR3 DNA reads as TGTGCCAGCAGCGCAAGGGGGGATGAGCAGTTCTTC. Translated: CASSARGDEQFF. Looking up the rest from reference TRBV9 and TRBJ2-1 gives the full variable domain: DSGVTQTPKHLITATGQRVTLRCSPRSGDLSVYWYQQSLDQGLQFLIQYYNGEERAKGNILERFSAQQFPDLHSELNLSSLELGDSALYFCASSARGDEQFFGPGTRLTVL.

CDR3 coding DNA: TGTGCCAGCTCCCGTCAAGAGGGAGGACGCGACAATGAGCAGTTCTTC. It encodes CASSRQEGGRDNEQFF. V is TRBV27 and J is TRBJ2-1, with D perhaps TRBD2 (6 bases). Germline CDR1 is MNHEY and CDR2 is SMNVEV (reference sequence). V lost 8 bases and J 5 bases, leaving 22 bases between the germline ends. The CDR3 spans 16 residues.

The chain has TRBV7-9 and TRBJ2-2; 8 nucleotides match TRBD2. The V gene end was trimmed by 6 bases and the J gene end by 3 bases; junction bases not matched to a gene: 6. The germline CDR1 and CDR2 sequences are SEHNR and FQNEAQ (reference sequence). CDR3 length: 15 residues. DNA for the CDR3: TGTGCCAGCAGTCTTAGCGGGACCTACACCGGGGAGCTGTTTTTT. Protein product: CASSLSGTYTGELFF.

The CDR3 nucleotides are TGTGCCAGCAGCTTAGGAGGGGATTCACCCCTCCACTTT. Translating it yields CASSLGGDSPLHF. The genes are TRBV11-3 and TRBJ1-6, with a tentative D call TRBD1 (5 bases). The germline V and J ends were trimmed by 1 base and 8 bases, with 6 bases remaining between them. Germline CDR1 is SGHNT and CDR2 is YENEEA. The length of the CDR3 is 13 residues. The variable domain in full, completed from reference TRBV11-3 and TRBJ1-6, reads EAGVVQSPRYKIIEKKQPVAFWCNPISGHNTLYWYLQNLGQGPELLIRYENEEAVDDSQLPKDRFSAERLKGVDSTLKIQPAELGDSAVYLCASSLGGDSPLHFGNGTRLTVT.

This clone was observed a few times. The identical CDR3 is also encoded by other nucleotide sequences in the sample. The chain links TRBV28 to TRBJ1-1; TRBD1 matches 7 bases. Trimming at V came to 3 bases and at J to 2 bases, leaving 6 bases not matched to a gene. The CDR3 length is 15 residues. The V gene's germline CDR1 is MDHEN and CDR2 SYDVKM. The CDR3 is CASSLPGQLNTEAFF. DNA of the CDR3: TGTGCCAGCAGTTTGCCGGGACAGCTTAACACTGAAGCTTTCTTT. The full variable domain, completed using reference TRBV28 and TRBJ1-1, is DVKVTQSSRYLVKRTGEKVFLECVQDMDHENMFWYRQDPGLGLRLIYFSYDVKMKEKGDIPEGYSVSREKKERFSLILESASTNQTSMYLCASSLPGQLNTEAFFGQGTRLTVV.

V gene TRBV21-1 combines with J gene TRBJ2-5; the tabulated D call, TRBD2, remains unverified against the DNA. TRBV21-1 is given as a pseudogene. This CDR3 is 17 amino acids long. The CDR3 DNA reads TGTGCCAGCAGCAAAGGGGTCGAAGGAGGGTACCAAGAGACCCAGTACTTC. This codes for CASSKGVEGGYQETQYF.

The rearrangement joins TRBV4-3 to TRBJ1-2; D is unresolved. With 2 bases removed from V and 8 bases from J, the gap between germline ends came to 21 bases. Germline V CDR1 and CDR2: LGHNA, YSLEER. This CDR3 is 16 amino acids long. CDR3 nucleotides: TGCGCCAGCAGCCAAACCCCGACCGCGGGAGGTGGGGGCTACACCTTC. This encodes CASSQTPTAGGGGYTF.

The V and J genes are TRBV25-1 and TRBJ2-1, with D perhaps matching TRBD2 (5 bases). V shed 1 base and J shed 0 bases, with 13 bases lying between them. CDR1 MGHDK and CDR2 SYGVNS come from the germline V gene. The CDR3 has 17 residues. In DNA, the CDR3 is TGTGCCAGCAGTGAATTTTGGAGGAGCGGCTCCTACAATGAGCAGTTCTTC. It encodes CASSEFWRSGSYNEQFF.

This clone was seen only a few times. The rearrangement joins TRBV19 to TRBJ1-3, with unresolved D. Trimming took off 8 bases at V and 3 bases at J, with 14 bases between the two ends. In germline, CDR1 is LNHDA, CDR2 SQIVND (reference sequence). This CDR3 contains 14 residues. The CDR3 DNA follows: TGTGCCAGTGAAGCGGGTGTGGGTGGAAACACCATATATTTT. It codes for CASEAGVGGNTIYF.

The rearrangement joins TRBV5-4 to TRBJ2-3; D call uncertain. Looked up from germline, CDR1 is SGHNT and CDR2 is YYREEE (reference sequence). There are 13 residues in the CDR3. V was cut by 4 bases and J by 0 bases, with 6 bases left in between. The CDR3 DNA reads as TGTGCCAGCAGCGCAGCTAGCACAGATACGCAGTATTTT. This gives the protein CASSAASTDTQYF.

The V gene is TRBV19, the J gene TRBJ1-5; 8 positions agree with TRBD1. There are 16 residues in the CDR3. Trimming removed 4 bases from V and 4 bases from J; junction bases left unmatched: 9. Looked up from germline, CDR1 is LNHDA and CDR2 is SQIVND (reference sequence). The DNA for the CDR3 is TGTGCCAGTAGTACGCGGACAGGGTTCGGGAATCAGCCCCAGCATTTT. Amino acids: CASSTRTGFGNQPQHF. The full variable domain, rest sourced from reference TRBV19 and TRBJ1-5, is DGGITQSPKYLFRKEGQNVTLSCEQNLNHDAMYWYRQDPGQGLRLIYYSQIVNDFQKGDIAEGYSVSREKKESFPLTVTSAQKNPTAFYLCASSTRTGFGNQPQHFGDGTRLSIL.

The CDR3 reads CASSPTGVGTDTQYF. Written as DNA, the CDR3 is TGTGCCAGCAGTCCAACAGGGGTTGGCACAGATACGCAGTATTTT. The chain carries TRBV28 and TRBJ2-3, with TRBD1 matching over 7 bases. This CDR3 is built from 15 residues. Trimming at V came to 5 bases and at J to 1 base, leaving 6 bases not matched to a gene. Germline CDR1 MDHEN, CDR2 SYDVKM.

The V call is TRBV5-4, the J call TRBJ2-2; 7 positions match TRBD2. V shed 6 bases and J 1 base; nucleotides not matched to a gene: 12. CDR3 length equals 17 residues. CDR1 and CDR2 from the germline V gene are SGHNT and YYREEE (reference sequence). DNA of the CDR3: TGTGCCAGCACCAAGGAACGGGCTAGCGGGAACACCGGGGAGCTGTTTTTT. Protein product: CASTKERASGNTGELFF.

The chain uses TRBV19 and TRBJ1-6, with 7 bases aligning to TRBD1. The CDR3 is 14 residues long. V lost 3 bases to trimming and J lost 7 bases; unmatched junction nucleotides: 3. Looked up from germline, CDR1 is LNHDA and CDR2 is SQIVND (reference sequence). In nucleotides, the CDR3 is TGTGCCAGTAGTATGGGACAGAGCAATTCACCCCTCCACTTT. Amino acid sequence: CASSMGQSNSPLHF. Full variable domain (rest looked up from reference TRBV19 and TRBJ1-6): DGGITQSPKYLFRKEGQNVTLSCEQNLNHDAMYWYRQDPGQGLRLIYYSQIVNDFQKGDIAEGYSVSREKKESFPLTVTSAQKNPTAFYLCASSMGQSNSPLHFGNGTRLTVT.

As DNA, the CDR3 is TGTGCCAGCAGCTTTAGGGTAGCGGGTTCGGCTAACTATGGCTACACCTTC. Amino acids: CASSFRVAGSANYGYTF. The chain couples TRBV5-4 to TRBJ1-2; D is unclear. The germline CDR1 and CDR2 sequences are SGHNT and YYREEE (reference sequence). The CDR3 has 17 residues. V shed 2 bases and J shed 0 bases, with 17 bases lying between them.